This record covers a single T cell receptor beta chain. The data are from a study of T-cell memory formation after mild COVID-19. There are 13 residues in the CDR3. The V end lost 5 bases, the J end lost 5 bases, and 12 bases lay between the germline ends. Germline V CDR1 and CDR2: SGHKS, YYEKEE (reference sequence). TCRdb re-analysed the 5' RACE reads in MiXCR, keeping a single row per CDR3 protein. This table has roughly 610,000 distinct CDR3 sequences, approximately 15% appearing once. This clonotype originated in an adult woman who had mild COVID-19 (a few samples of this study predate the infection). Cell type and time point are not known. The sample was PBMCs or a T cell subset sorted from them (not recorded which). The genes are TRBV5-5 and TRBJ2-3, with D tentatively TRBD2 (5 bases). CDR3 loop: CASRLSGLDTQYF. CDR3 DNA sequence: TGTGCCAGCAGATTAAGCGGATTAGATACGCAGTATTTT.